This paragraph reports one T cell receptor beta chain. Its antigen is not yet known. The source of the sample is a study of cytomegalovirus exposure and HLA in healthy donors (dated by TCRdb to the late 2010s). A note on the overall study: An earlier analysis of under 600 of the donors reported approximately 270 Gb of sequence data and 117 million unique TCR beta sequences from some 180 million T cells. Roughly 300 gigabases of sequencing data and approximately 80 million unique TCR sequences were included in an early release covering about 700 HLA-typed donors. Of the roughly 410 genotyped donors, over 80% were placed in the genetic ancestry cluster associated with self-reported Caucasian donors. The study was designed to test whether signatures of past pathogen exposure could be identified by cataloging public T cell receptors. The T cell repertoires of about 700 subjects were profiled by immunosequencing and related to cytomegalovirus serostatus. In addition to the first cohort of hundreds of subjects, a separate validation cohort of 120 different subjects was used. High-throughput TCR immunosequencing, statistical association of individual TCRs with disease status, and machine learning were combined to predict cytomegalovirus infection status. A later analysis re-examined previously published TCR beta repertoires from hundreds of donors and added high-resolution HLA genotyping to investigate patterns of TCR occurrence. The later analysis used no new phenotypic data to find candidate immune exposures, relying instead on TCR beta sequences and their occurrence across donors. An earlier analysis of approximately 580 of the donors used high-throughput TCR beta sequencing to judge whether each TCR beta V gene segment behaved as functional or pseudogenic. Donor age, sex, ethnicity and CMV serostatus were compiled together with the repertoire data. A later genetic analysis used genome-wide SNP genotypes for about 55% of the 666 donors, treating that subset as a discovery cohort. All discovery cohort repertoires had been generated on a single sequencing platform. HLA typing covered class I and class II loci at four-digit resolution. Typing coverage varied by locus: roughly 620-640 donors for A, B, C, DRB1 and DQB1; around 560 for DQA1; more than 600 for DPA1; 400 to 480 for DPB1. Because of strong linkage in the cohort, roughly five DR-DQ haplotypes were treated as single units for association and clustering. On average, about 200,000 unique TCR beta nucleotide sequences were sequenced per donor among some 430 genotyped donors of the cohort, with approximately 18% of those sequences being non-productive.

The cohort consisted of approximately 690 healthy bone marrow donors. At the time of sampling, every cohort member was nominally healthy, though immune exposures that went unrecorded were likely present. The donor tested CMV seropositive, placing the donor among the approximately 290 seropositive members of the cohort. A peripheral blood sample was collected from each donor, and TCR beta sequencing was performed on peripheral blood mononuclear cells. The Qiagen DNeasy Blood Extraction Kit was used to extract genomic DNA from the blood cell samples. The CDR3 holds 18 amino acids from the cysteine to the phenylalanine. Only the CDR3 region is kept as DNA, spanning 54 bases read in frame from base 1. Relative to germline, V is missing 4 bases and J is missing 5 bases, with 13 bases of the junction outside any gene match. The germline V gene (reference sequence) yields LNHDA for CDR1 and SQIVND for CDR2.

General findings and caveats noted by the study authors: The 87-base-pair reads could not distinguish some IMGT-functional V segments, including TRBV6-2 and TRBV6-3, so those segments were excluded. In this cohort, only TCR beta chains were sequenced, and detectable features were limited by the absence of alpha or paired-chain data. In a later analysis, HLA-associated TCR beta chains showed more clonal expansion and lower generation probabilities than non-associated chains that were equally common. The presence/absence analyses assumed that sequencing depth was roughly uniform across donors, and that assumption may not be true. The sequencing pipeline was judged likely to have produced a cluster of highly shared sequence variants as a technical artifact. In a later genetic analysis, fewer N-insertions in productive TCRs were reported among donors in an Asian-associated ancestry cluster than the roughly 670-donor mean. The study gave a list of more than 150 TCR beta chains associated with cytomegalovirus. According to the authors, the approach could potentially be generalized to other disease states and immunological phenotypes. A further reported finding was that TCR beta sequences accurately predicted the HLA-A and HLA-B alleles for most subjects in the first cohort. HLA typing was unavailable for some donors at each locus, so association tests used only the typed subset. The earlier analysis of almost 600 of the donors excluded some 15 rarely observed V segments, including chromosome 9 orphons, because counts were too low. While some public TCRs were present in many individuals, most TCR sequences turned up only very rarely across donors. In a later analysis, some 18,000 TCR beta sequences were associated with specific HLA alleles at a false discovery rate of 0.05. When HLA alleles, especially DR and DQ, strongly co-occurred, TCR associations were difficult to assign to individual alleles. A later genetic analysis associated a missense DCLRE1C variant with V-gene and J-gene trimming of TCR beta chains, and an independent cohort replicated the association. The only immune exposure information available for the cohort was CMV serostatus. Most CMV-associated TCR beta chains appeared to be HLA-restricted in a later analysis, and the HLA associations seemed to be driven largely by CMV exposure. A later analysis found that TCR association rates varied across HLA loci, with DRB1 alleles showing the most associated TCRs and HLA-C alleles the fewest. A few of the identified cytomegalovirus-associated TCR beta chains were confirmed in vitro to be specific for cytomegalovirus antigens. In an earlier analysis of 500 to 650 of the donors, most TCR beta V segments appeared in productive rearrangements about 87% or about 30% of the time, broadly matching IMGT annotations. Linkage disequilibrium might explain the correlated functional status among segregating V segments, but an unknown experimental factor could not be excluded. In both the original and validation cohorts, the classifier was reported to diagnose cytomegalovirus status with high specificity and sensitivity. According to a later analysis, parvovirus B19, influenza, CMV and Epstein-Barr virus appeared linked to several top co-occurrence clusters.

The library was produced with the immunoSEQ multiplex PCR assay. The multiplex PCR relied on a mix of 60 forward primers for TCR Vbeta segments and 13 reverse primers for TCR Jbeta segments. The CDR3 region of rearranged TCR beta genes was amplified from genomic DNA with a multiplex PCR assay. Amplified TCR beta libraries were sequenced as 87-base-pair reads on the Illumina HiSeq System. The paper's processing steps were these. Across the 670 or so repertoires, a later analysis counted 80 million or so unique TCR beta chains, about 10 million of which were shared by at least two donors. Raw reads were error-corrected and collapsed into unique sequences with a nearest-neighbor algorithm that merged closely related sequences to remove PCR and sequencing errors. CDR3 sequences were aligned to IMGT reference sequences to assign V, D and J gene segments. Each retained sequence needed at least a six-nucleotide match to both a V gene segment and a J gene segment. Rearrangements were called productive when the CDR3 lacked stop codons and stayed in frame with V and J; all others were non-productive. CDR3 was defined according to IMGT convention as the region running from the second conserved V-encoded cysteine to the conserved J-encoded phenylalanine. The earlier analysis of about 530 of the donors excluded any sequence lacking an unambiguous match to a single V gene segment. In an earlier analysis of roughly 500 of the donors, V segments were called functional above 56.7% productive rearrangements and were called segregating when the between-donor standard deviation exceeded 5%. A statistical classification framework was developed to diagnose cytomegalovirus status using the catalog of TCR beta chain sequences. A later analysis assigned V and J genes by comparing TCR nucleotide sequences with IMGT/GENE-DB human TR gene sequences. Using the TCRdist pipeline, a later analysis assigned CDR3 sequences along with most-parsimonious VDJ recombination scenarios. In a later analysis, each TCR beta chain was defined by its CDR3 amino acid sequence together with its V-gene family, and reads without a unique V-gene family were excluded. To address suspected cross-contamination and a sequencing artifact, a later analysis removed 592 highly shared, low-generation-probability nucleotide sequences. In a later analysis, a clonal expansion index was calculated for each public chain from normalized within-repertoire ranks of inferred template counts. Generation probabilities in a later analysis came from a VDJ recombination model fitted to out-of-frame rearrangements, and those results were checked against IGoR. In a later analysis, hypergeometric tests were used to score TCR-TCR, TCR-HLA and TCR-CMV co-occurrence, with a repertoire-size bias correction applied to TCR pairs. In a later analysis, false discovery rates were estimated by permuting HLA or CMV assignments 20 times. A later analysis grouped co-occurring TCRs with DBSCAN, adding TCRdist sequence similarity when clustering within HLA-allele-positive subsets. For co-occurrence clustering, repertoires with fewer than 30,000 or more than 120,000 public chains were excluded, along with five or six repertoires with anomalous nucleotide sharing. Here the immuneACCESS table is served through TCRdb, limited to in-frame sequences with V and J called. Missing clones are a known gap in these copies; in checked studies unresolved V genes cover under half, and the rest lacks a known reason. That table furnishes V, J and clone size, whereas the DNA furnished D and trimming. The table for this sample records tens of thousands of clones. Roughly 3.8% of the sample is in the top ten clones.

The sequence came from a female donor in good health and CMV-seropositive. Sequenced input: PBMCs. The V and J segments used are TRBV19 and TRBJ2-3, and 12 junctional nucleotides match TRBD2. The CDR3 protein is CASSTITLAGGQGDTQYF. The DNA sequence is TGTGCCAGTAGTACAATAACTCTAGCGGGGGGGCAGGGAGATACGCAGTATTTT.